This T cell receptor beta chain was identified during a study of Graves' ophthalmopathy and Graves' hyperthyroidism. Trimming took 4 bases from V and 9 from J; bases not matched to a gene: 12. Germline loops: CDR1 SGHTA, CDR2 FQGNSA. This CDR3 has 15 residues. Clinicians diagnosed using symptoms, serum thyroxine, TRAb, thyroid ultrasound and orbital computed tomography. PBMCs stemmed from around 10 ml of fresh peripheral blood. The TCR beta CDR3 regions underwent amplification from RNA transcripts. Amplification began with first-round RT-PCR using HTBI primers, then second-round multiplex PCR was performed. TCRdb independently ran MiXCR on the multiplex PCR reads; one entry per CDR3 protein. The sample contains around 670,000 distinct CDR3 sequences, approximately 40% of which appear only once.

Sequenced material: peripheral blood. The sequence was collected from an adult man with Graves' ophthalmopathy. V usage is TRBV7-2 and J usage is TRBJ2-1; 7 nucleotides agree with TRBD2. The CDR3 spells CASSSTGNPGGEQFF. DNA of the CDR3: TGTGCCAGCAGCTCCACCGGGAACCCGGGAGGTGAGCAGTTCTTC.